A selection of T cell receptor beta chains follows, all from one sample in a study of blood T cell repertoires in COVID-19. Only in-frame clones appear in the TCRdb table, and some are missing; sequencing was by immunoSEQ multiplex PCR. The data contain a few hundred thousand clones, roughly 84% of them singletons. The sequencing sample was made of peripheral blood. These receptors all come from a middle-aged woman who had recovered from COVID-19. The CDR3 runs from the conserved cysteine through the conserved F or W. Each record gives: D gene, clone size, J gene, V gene, CDR3 DNA, CDR3 protein. The D gene is left open where the match is weak. Clone size is stated in some rows and not others, as once, few, many or a class when expanded.

d_gene: TRBD1; abundance: NA; j_gene: TRBJ2-7; v_gene: TRBV6-5; CDR3nt: TGTGCCAGCAGTCCCCGACAGGGTGGGTACGAGCAGTACTTC; CDR3aa: CASSPRQGGYEQYF
d_gene: TRBD2; abundance: NA; j_gene: TRBJ2-7; v_gene: TRBV6-5; CDR3nt: TGTGCCAGCAGCCTCAGCGGGAGTATCTACGAGCAGTACTTC; CDR3aa: CASSLSGSIYEQYF
d_gene: NA; abundance: few; j_gene: TRBJ1-6; v_gene: TRBV5-4; CDR3nt: TGTGCCAGCAGCTTGGGGCGGAGTAAGAATTCACCCCTCCACTTT; CDR3aa: CASSLGRSKNSPLHF
d_gene: NA; abundance: once; j_gene: TRBJ1-2; v_gene: TRBV2; CDR3nt: TGTGCCAGCAGTGTGACAGCGTTGATTGCCCTATTC; CDR3aa: CASSVTALIALF
d_gene: TRBD2; abundance: NA; j_gene: TRBJ2-3; v_gene: TRBV7-8; CDR3nt: TGTGCCAGCACTAAGAGGGCCTTAGCGGGGGGGCTTACAGATACGCAGTATTTT; CDR3aa: CASTKRALAGGLTDTQYF
d_gene: TRBD2; abundance: NA; j_gene: TRBJ2-1; v_gene: TRBV19; CDR3nt: TGTGCCAGTAGTAGCGGGGGGACATACAATGAGCAGTTCTTC; CDR3aa: CASSSGGTYNEQFF
d_gene: NA; abundance: once; j_gene: TRBJ1-2; v_gene: TRBV4-1; CDR3nt: TGCGCCAGCAGCCAAGATAGGGGGTGGGGCTACACCTTC; CDR3aa: CASSQDRGWGYTF
d_gene: NA; abundance: NA; j_gene: TRBJ1-6; v_gene: TRBV7-9; CDR3nt: TGTGCCAGCAGCTTAGGGGTCCGGGGTAGTAACAATTCACCCCTCCACTTT; CDR3aa: CASSLGVRGSNNSPLHF
d_gene: NA; abundance: NA; j_gene: TRBJ2-6; v_gene: TRBV7-2; CDR3nt: TGTGCCAGCAGCTTAGACACCTCTGGGGCCAACGTCCTGACTTTC; CDR3aa: CASSLDTSGANVLTF
d_gene: NA; abundance: NA; j_gene: TRBJ2-2; v_gene: TRBV7-9; CDR3nt: TGTGCCAGCAGCCCGGGCCGGACAGTGACCGGGGAGCTGTTTTTT; CDR3aa: CASSPGRTVTGELFF
d_gene: NA; abundance: NA; j_gene: TRBJ2-1; v_gene: TRBV4-1; CDR3nt: TGCGCCAGCAGCCGGGCGAGCGAGCGCCTGACTAACTACAATGAGCAGTTCTTC; CDR3aa: CASSRASERLTNYNEQFF
d_gene: NA; abundance: NA; j_gene: TRBJ2-2; v_gene: TRBV30; CDR3nt: TGTGCCTGGAGGAAATCAAACAGGGACACCGGGGAGCTGTTTTTT; CDR3aa: CAWRKSNRDTGELFF
d_gene: NA; abundance: NA; j_gene: TRBJ2-2; v_gene: TRBV18; CDR3nt: TGTGCCAGCTCACCAGACGAGACAGCCATGGGAACCGGGGAGCTGTTTTTT; CDR3aa: CASSPDETAMGTGELFF
d_gene: NA; abundance: NA; j_gene: TRBJ1-1; v_gene: TRBV9; CDR3nt: TGTGCCAGCAGCACCCCAGGGCTGACTGAAGCTTTCTTT; CDR3aa: CASSTPGLTEAFF
d_gene: TRBD1; abundance: NA; j_gene: TRBJ1-1; v_gene: TRBV3-1/TRBV3-2; CDR3nt: TGTGCCAGCAGCCAAGAACCACAGGGGACTGAAGCTTTCTTT; CDR3aa: CASSQEPQGTEAFF
d_gene: TRBD2; abundance: NA; j_gene: TRBJ2-5; v_gene: TRBV19; CDR3nt: TGTGCCAGTACCCCGGGACTAGCGGGGGGTGAGACCCAGTACTTC; CDR3aa: CASTPGLAGGETQYF
d_gene: TRBD1; abundance: NA; j_gene: TRBJ2-7; v_gene: TRBV28; CDR3nt: TGTGCCACCGAACAGGGGGCTGTGGCCTACGAGCAGTACTTC; CDR3aa: CATEQGAVAYEQYF
d_gene: NA; abundance: NA; j_gene: TRBJ1-6; v_gene: TRBV30; CDR3nt: TGTGCCTGGAGCCCCATAGGGAGCTCCTATAATTCACCCCTCCACTTT; CDR3aa: CAWSPIGSSYNSPLHF
d_gene: TRBD2; abundance: NA; j_gene: TRBJ2-5; v_gene: TRBV19; CDR3nt: TGTGCCAGTGGAGCGGGGGTCCAAGAGACCCAGTACTTC; CDR3aa: CASGAGVQETQYF
d_gene: TRBD1; abundance: NA; j_gene: TRBJ1-1; v_gene: TRBV6-1; CDR3nt: TGTGCCAGCAGTGAAATGGGACAGGGGAATTTTGCTTTCTTT; CDR3aa: CASSEMGQGNFAFF
d_gene: TRBD1; abundance: NA; j_gene: TRBJ1-5; v_gene: TRBV9; CDR3nt: TGTGCCAGCAGCCGAGACAGGGGGAATCAGCCCCAGCATTTT; CDR3aa: CASSRDRGNQPQHF
d_gene: NA; abundance: NA; j_gene: TRBJ1-1; v_gene: TRBV30; CDR3nt: TGTGCCCTGAAGAAACGGGTTGCCACTGAAGCTTTCTTT; CDR3aa: CALKKRVATEAFF
d_gene: NA; abundance: NA; j_gene: TRBJ2-7; v_gene: TRBV28; CDR3nt: TGTGCCAGCAGCACCTCATGGGCCTCCTACGAGCAGTACTTC; CDR3aa: CASSTSWASYEQYF